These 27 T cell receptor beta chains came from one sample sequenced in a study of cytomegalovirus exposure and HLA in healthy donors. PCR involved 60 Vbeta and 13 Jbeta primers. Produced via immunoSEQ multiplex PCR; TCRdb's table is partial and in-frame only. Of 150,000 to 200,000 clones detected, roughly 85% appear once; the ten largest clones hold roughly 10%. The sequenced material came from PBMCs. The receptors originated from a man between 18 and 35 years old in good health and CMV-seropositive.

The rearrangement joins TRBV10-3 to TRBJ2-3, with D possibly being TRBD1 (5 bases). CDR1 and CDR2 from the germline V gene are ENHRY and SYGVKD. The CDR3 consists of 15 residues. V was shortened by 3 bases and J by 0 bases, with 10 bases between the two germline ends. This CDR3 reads CAISEYRISTDTQYF. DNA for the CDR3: TGTGCCATCAGTGAATACAGGATTAGCACAGATACGCAGTATTTT.

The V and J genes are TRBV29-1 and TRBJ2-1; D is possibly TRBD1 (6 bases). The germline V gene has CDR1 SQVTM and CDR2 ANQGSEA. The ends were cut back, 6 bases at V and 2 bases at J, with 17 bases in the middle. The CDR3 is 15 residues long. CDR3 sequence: CSVTDPGDAYNEQFF. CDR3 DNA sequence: TGCAGCGTCACGGATCCAGGGGATGCCTACAATGAGCAGTTCTTC.

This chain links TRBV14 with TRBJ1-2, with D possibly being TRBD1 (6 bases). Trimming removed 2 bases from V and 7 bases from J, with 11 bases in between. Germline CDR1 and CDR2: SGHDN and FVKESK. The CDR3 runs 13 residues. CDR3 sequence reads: CASSQLYRAGYTF. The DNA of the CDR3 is TGTGCCAGCAGCCAACTGTACAGGGCTGGCTACACCTTC.

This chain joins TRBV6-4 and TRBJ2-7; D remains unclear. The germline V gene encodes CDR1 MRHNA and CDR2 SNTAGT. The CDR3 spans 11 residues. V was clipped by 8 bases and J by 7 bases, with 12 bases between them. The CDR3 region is CASGWPTEQYF. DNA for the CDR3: TGTGCCAGCGGGTGGCCGACAGAGCAGTACTTC.

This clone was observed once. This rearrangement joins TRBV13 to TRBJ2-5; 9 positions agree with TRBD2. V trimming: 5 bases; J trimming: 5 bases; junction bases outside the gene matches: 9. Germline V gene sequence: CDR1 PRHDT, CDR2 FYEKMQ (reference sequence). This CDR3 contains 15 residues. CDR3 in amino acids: CASSPRGGLAETQYF. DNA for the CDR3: TGTGCCAGCAGCCCGCGCGGTGGACTAGCGGAGACCCAGTACTTC.

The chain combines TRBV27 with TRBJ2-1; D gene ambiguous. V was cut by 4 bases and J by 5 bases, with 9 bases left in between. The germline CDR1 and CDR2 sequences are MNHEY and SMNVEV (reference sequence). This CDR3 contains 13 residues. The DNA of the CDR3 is TGTGCCAGCAGTTCGACAAGTAACAATGAGCAGTTCTTC. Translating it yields CASSSTSNNEQFF.

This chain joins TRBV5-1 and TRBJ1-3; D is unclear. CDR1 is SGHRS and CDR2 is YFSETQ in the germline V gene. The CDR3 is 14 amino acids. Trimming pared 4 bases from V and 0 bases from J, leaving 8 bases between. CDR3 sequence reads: CASSAQISGNTIYF. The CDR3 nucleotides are TGCGCCAGCAGCGCACAGATCTCTGGAAACACCATATATTTT.

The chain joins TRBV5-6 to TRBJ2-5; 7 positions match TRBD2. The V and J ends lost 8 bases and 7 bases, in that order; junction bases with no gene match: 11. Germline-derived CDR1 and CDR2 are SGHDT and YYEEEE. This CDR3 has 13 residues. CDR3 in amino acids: CARIKLARGTQYF. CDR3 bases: TGTGCCAGGATAAAACTAGCGCGGGGGACCCAGTACTTC.

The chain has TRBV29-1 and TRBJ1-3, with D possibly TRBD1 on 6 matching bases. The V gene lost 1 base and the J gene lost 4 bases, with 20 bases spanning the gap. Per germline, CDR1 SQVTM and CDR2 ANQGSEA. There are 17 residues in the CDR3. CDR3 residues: CSVEGRGAATAGNTIYF. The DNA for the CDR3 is TGCAGCGTTGAAGGGCGGGGGGCAGCGACTGCCGGAAACACCATATATTTT.

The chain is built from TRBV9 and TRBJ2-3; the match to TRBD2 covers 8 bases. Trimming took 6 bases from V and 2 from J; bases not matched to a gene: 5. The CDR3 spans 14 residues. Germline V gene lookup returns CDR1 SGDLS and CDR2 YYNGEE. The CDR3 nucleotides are TGTGCCAGCAATAGGCGGGGGGCCACAGATACGCAGTATTTT. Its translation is CASNRRGATDTQYF.

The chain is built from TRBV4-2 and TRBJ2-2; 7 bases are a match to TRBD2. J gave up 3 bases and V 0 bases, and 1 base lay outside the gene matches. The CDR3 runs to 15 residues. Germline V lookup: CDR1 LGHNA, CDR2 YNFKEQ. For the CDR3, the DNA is TGTGCCAGCAGCCAAGACGCGGGGGACACCGGGGAGCTGTTTTTT. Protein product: CASSQDAGDTGELFF.

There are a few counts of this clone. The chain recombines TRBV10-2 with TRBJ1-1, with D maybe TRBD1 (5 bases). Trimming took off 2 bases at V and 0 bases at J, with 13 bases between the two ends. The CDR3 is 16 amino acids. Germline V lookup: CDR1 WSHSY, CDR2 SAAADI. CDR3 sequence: CASSEGGWQLNTEAFF. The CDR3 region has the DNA TGCGCCAGCAGTGAGGGGGGGTGGCAATTGAACACTGAAGCTTTCTTT.

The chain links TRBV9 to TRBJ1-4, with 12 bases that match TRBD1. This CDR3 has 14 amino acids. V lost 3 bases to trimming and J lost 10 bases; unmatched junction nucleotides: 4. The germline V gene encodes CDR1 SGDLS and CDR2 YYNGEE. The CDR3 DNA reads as TGTGCCAGCAGCGAGGGGACAGGGGGCGGAAAACTGTTTTTT. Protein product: CASSEGTGGGKLFF.

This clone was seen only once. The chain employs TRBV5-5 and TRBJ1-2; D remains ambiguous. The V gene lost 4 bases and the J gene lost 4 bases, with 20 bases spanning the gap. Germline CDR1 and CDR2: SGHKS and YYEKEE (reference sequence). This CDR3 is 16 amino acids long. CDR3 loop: CASSPGKSGWGYGYTF. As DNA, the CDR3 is TGTGCCAGCAGCCCTGGGAAGTCGGGGTGGGGCTATGGCTACACCTTC.

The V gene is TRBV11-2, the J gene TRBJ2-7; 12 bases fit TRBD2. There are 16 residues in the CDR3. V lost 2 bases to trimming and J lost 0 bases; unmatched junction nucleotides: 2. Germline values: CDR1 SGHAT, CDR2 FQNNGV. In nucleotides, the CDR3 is TGTGCCAGCAGCTTAACTAGCGGGGGGAGCTCCTACGAGCAGTACTTC. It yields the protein CASSLTSGGSSYEQYF.

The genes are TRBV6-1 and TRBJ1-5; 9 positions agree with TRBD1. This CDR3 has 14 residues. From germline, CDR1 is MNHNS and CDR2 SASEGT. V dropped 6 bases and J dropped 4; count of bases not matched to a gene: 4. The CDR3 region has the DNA TGTGCCAGCAGGGACAGGGGTGGGAATCAGCCCCAGCATTTT. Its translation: CASRDRGGNQPQHF.

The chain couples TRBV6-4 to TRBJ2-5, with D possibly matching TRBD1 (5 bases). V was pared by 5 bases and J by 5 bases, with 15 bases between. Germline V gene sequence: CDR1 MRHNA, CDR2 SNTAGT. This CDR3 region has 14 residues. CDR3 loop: CASSPERQSETQYF. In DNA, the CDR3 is TGTGCCAGCAGTCCCGAGAGACAGTCGGAGACCCAGTACTTC.

The CDR3 bases are TGTGCCAGCAGCGTAGAGCCGCACTCTGGGGCCAACGTCCTGACTTTC. Its protein is CASSVEPHSGANVLTF. The rearrangement links TRBV9 to TRBJ2-6, with D unclear. Germline CDR1 SGDLS, CDR2 YYNGEE. The V and J ends lost 0 bases and 0 bases respectively, with 7 bases between them. The CDR3 consists of 16 residues.

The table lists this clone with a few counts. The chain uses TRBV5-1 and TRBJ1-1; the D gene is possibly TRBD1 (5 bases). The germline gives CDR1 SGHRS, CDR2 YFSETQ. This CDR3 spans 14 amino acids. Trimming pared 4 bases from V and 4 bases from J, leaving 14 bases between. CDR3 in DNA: TGCGCCAGCAGCAAAGAGTACGGGGGCACTGAAGCTTTCTTT. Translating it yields CASSKEYGGTEAFF.

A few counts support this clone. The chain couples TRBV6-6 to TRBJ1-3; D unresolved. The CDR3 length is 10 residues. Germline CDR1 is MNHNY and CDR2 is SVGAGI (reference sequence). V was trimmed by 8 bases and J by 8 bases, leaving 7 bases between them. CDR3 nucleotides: TGTGCCAGCGCGCGAGACACCATATATTTT. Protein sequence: CASARDTIYF.

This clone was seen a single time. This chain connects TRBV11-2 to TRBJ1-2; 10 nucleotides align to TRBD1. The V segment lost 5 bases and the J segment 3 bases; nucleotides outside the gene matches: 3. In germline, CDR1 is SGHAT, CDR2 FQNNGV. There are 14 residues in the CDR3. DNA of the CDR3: TGTGCCAGCAGCCCGGACAGGGGGGACTATGGCTACACCTTC. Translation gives CASSPDRGDYGYTF.

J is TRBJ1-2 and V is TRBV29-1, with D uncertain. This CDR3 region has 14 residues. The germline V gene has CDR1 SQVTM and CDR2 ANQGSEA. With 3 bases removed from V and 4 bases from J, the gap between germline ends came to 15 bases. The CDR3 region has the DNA TGCAGCGTTGATATAGGAGAGAACGTCTATGGCTACACCTTC. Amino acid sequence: CSVDIGENVYGYTF.

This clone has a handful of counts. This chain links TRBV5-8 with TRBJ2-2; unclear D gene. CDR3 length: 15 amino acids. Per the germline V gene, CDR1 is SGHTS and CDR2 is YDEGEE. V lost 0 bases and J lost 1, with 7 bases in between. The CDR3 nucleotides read TGTGCCAGCAGCTTGGCTGGGCGGAACACCGGGGAGCTGTTTTTT. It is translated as CASSLAGRNTGELFF.

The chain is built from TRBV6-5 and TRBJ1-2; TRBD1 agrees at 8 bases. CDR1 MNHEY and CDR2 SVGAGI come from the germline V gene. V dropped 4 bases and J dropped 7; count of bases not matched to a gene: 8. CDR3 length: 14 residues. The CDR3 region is CASSFGQGQGGYTF. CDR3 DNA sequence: TGTGCCAGCAGTTTCGGACAGGGACAAGGTGGCTACACCTTC.

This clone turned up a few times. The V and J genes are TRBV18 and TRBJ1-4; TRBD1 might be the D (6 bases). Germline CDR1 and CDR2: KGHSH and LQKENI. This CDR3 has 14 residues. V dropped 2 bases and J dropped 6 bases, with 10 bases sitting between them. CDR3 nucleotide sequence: TGTGCCAGCTCACCAGGGGGCACGGATGAAAAACTGTTTTTT. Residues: CASSPGGTDEKLFF.

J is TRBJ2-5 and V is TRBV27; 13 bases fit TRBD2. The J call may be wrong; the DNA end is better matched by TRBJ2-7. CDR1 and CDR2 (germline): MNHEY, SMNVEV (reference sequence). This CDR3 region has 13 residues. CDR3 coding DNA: TGTGCCACAAGACTAGCGGGGGGTTACGAGCAGTACTTC. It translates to CATRLAGGYEQYF.

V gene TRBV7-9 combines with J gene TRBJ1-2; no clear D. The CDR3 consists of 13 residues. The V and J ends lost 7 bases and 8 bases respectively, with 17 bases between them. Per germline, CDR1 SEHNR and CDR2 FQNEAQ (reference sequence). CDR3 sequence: CASTPDTTRGYTF. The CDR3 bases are TGTGCCAGCACACCTGACACCACCCGGGGCTACACCTTC.